The 19 T cell receptor beta chains given below trace back to one sample, sequenced in a study of blood T cell repertoires in COVID-19 (dated by TCRdb to 2020 to 2022). Library preparation was by the immunoSEQ multiplex PCR assay. This is the immuneACCESS table as TCRdb keeps it, with only in-frame sequences that have V and J called. A part of the clones is gone; compared with another copy, unresolved V genes explain less than half, and the rest is unexplained. The sample table records about 170,000 clones; approximately 87% of these occur just once. Together, the top ten hold 3.7% of the sample. The sequenced sample was peripheral blood. These receptors were obtained from a man younger than 30 with active or convalescent COVID-19.

The rearrangement uses TRBV5-1 and TRBJ2-3; D ambiguous. The CDR3 covers 14 residues. Germline loops: CDR1 SGHRS, CDR2 YFSETQ. Trimming removed 1 base from V and 0 bases from J, with 6 bases in between. CDR3 region: CASSLLGSTDTQYF. CDR3 bases: TGCGCCAGCAGCTTGTTGGGCAGCACAGATACGCAGTATTTT.

J is TRBJ2-1 and V is TRBV11-3, with TRBD1 as a possible D gene (6 bases). The CDR3 totals 13 residues. Germline loops: CDR1 SGHNT, CDR2 YENEEA. Trimming took 6 bases from V and 6 from J, leaving 12 bases between them. The CDR3 spells CASSSGQSNEQFF. In DNA, the CDR3 is TGTGCCAGCAGTTCCGGACAGAGCAATGAGCAGTTCTTC.

J is TRBJ2-3 and V is TRBV3-1 (or the pseudogene TRBV3-2); a possible D gene is TRBD2 (6 bases). V was trimmed by 4 bases and J by 2 bases, leaving 13 bases between them. Germline V CDR1 and CDR2: LGHDT, YNNKEL (reference sequence). The CDR3 extends over 15 amino acids. The CDR3 nucleotides are TGTGCCAGCAGCCCGACGGGACTCGTCACAGATACGCAGTATTTT. Translating it yields CASSPTGLVTDTQYF.

This clone was picked up a small number of times. V and J are TRBV13 and TRBJ1-1, with TRBD1 as a possible D gene (6 bases). V was clipped by 5 bases and J by 2 bases, with 18 bases between them. CDR1 is PRHDT, CDR2 FYEKMQ, per germline (reference sequence). The CDR3 runs to 16 residues. This chain's CDR3 is CASSQVTGIKNTEAFF. The CDR3 coding sequence is TGTGCCAGCAGCCAGGTTACAGGGATTAAAAACACTGAAGCTTTCTTT.

The V and J genes are TRBV28 and TRBJ1-5; 8 bases align to TRBD1. V lost 6 bases to trimming and J lost 8 bases; unmatched junction nucleotides: 18. Germline V CDR1 and CDR2: MDHEN, SYDVKM. The CDR3 contains 17 residues. CDR3 in DNA: TGTGCCAGCAGCTCCCCATCCGGGACAGGTGTTGGTGAGCCCCAGCATTTT. Translation: CASSSPSGTGVGEPQHF.

The chain uses TRBV4-3 and TRBJ2-1; TRBD2 is a possible D gene (6 bases). This CDR3 is built from 15 residues. The germline V and J ends were trimmed by 3 bases and 2 bases, with 11 bases remaining between them. CDR1 is LGHNA and CDR2 is YSLEER in the germline V gene. The CDR3 reads CASSHLADPYNEQFF. CDR3 nucleotides: TGCGCCAGCAGCCACTTAGCGGACCCCTACAATGAGCAGTTCTTC.

This clone has only a few counts. This chain links TRBV24-1 with TRBJ1-2; D uncertain. The CDR3 runs 13 residues. Germline CDR1 is KGHDR and CDR2 is SFDVKD. Between the trimmed V and J ends, which lost 2 bases and 7 bases, there was a span of 10 bases. CDR3 loop: CATSDSGLGGYTF. The CDR3 DNA follows: TGTGCCACCAGTGATTCAGGCCTTGGTGGCTACACCTTC.

The V gene is TRBV6-1, the J gene TRBJ1-5, with 8 bases that match TRBD1. Germline assignment: CDR1 MNHNS and CDR2 SASEGT. The CDR3 contains 15 residues. With V trimmed by 3 bases and J by 5 bases, 6 bases remained unmatched. The CDR3 loop is CASSERDRPHQPQHF. The CDR3 coding sequence is TGTGCCAGCAGTGAGAGGGACAGGCCGCATCAGCCCCAGCATTTT.

The chain combines TRBV7-3 with TRBJ1-2, with 10 bases fitting TRBD1. The V and J ends lost 5 bases and 8 bases, in that order; junction bases with no gene match: 5. The CDR3 is 13 residues long. Germline CDR1 SGHTA, CDR2 FQGTGA. The CDR3 bases are TGTGCCAGCAGCCACGGACAGGGGGACGGCTACACCTTC. It is translated as CASSHGQGDGYTF.

V usage is TRBV7-9 and J usage is TRBJ2-1; 10 positions agree with TRBD2. This CDR3 has 17 amino acids. CDR1 and CDR2 (germline): SEHNR, FQNEAQ (reference sequence). With V trimmed by 3 bases and J by 0 bases, 5 bases remained unmatched. CDR3 bases: TGTGCCAGCAGCTTTACTAGCGGGATGTACTCCTACAATGAGCAGTTCTTC. This sequence encodes CASSFTSGMYSYNEQFF.

The J gene is TRBJ1-6, the V gene TRBV9, with D perhaps TRBD1 (5 bases). The V gene's germline CDR1 is SGDLS and CDR2 YYNGEE. V gave up 0 bases and J gave up 9 bases, with 10 bases separating them. CDR3 length: 14 residues. Written as DNA, the CDR3 is TGTGCCAGCAGCGTAGGGGGCTATTTTTCACCCCTCCACTTT. The encoded protein is CASSVGGYFSPLHF.

The chain carries TRBV5-3 and TRBJ2-2, with 7 bases that match TRBD2. TRBV5-3 is reported as an ORF; its role is uncertain. The CDR3 extends over 13 amino acids. Germline trimming cut 3 bases from V and 4 bases from J; bases unmatched to any gene: 0. CDR3 sequence reads: CARSSGGTGELFF. The CDR3 DNA follows: TGTGCCAGAAGCTCGGGGGGCACCGGGGAGCTGTTTTTT.

This clone turned up a few times. The V gene is TRBV19, the J gene TRBJ1-6, with D uncertain. Trimming left V 0 bases short and J 7 bases short, with 10 bases between. CDR3 length: 15 amino acids. The germline gives CDR1 LNHDA, CDR2 SQIVND (reference sequence). The CDR3 DNA sequence: TGTGCCAGTAGTATAGACTTATTTCGGAATTCACCCCTCCACTTT. Protein product: CASSIDLFRNSPLHF.

This clone was counted a single time. The CDR3 here is CASSEGRNFSYEQYV. The CDR3 nucleotides are TGTGCCAGCAGTGAGGGCAGGAACTTCTCCTACGAGCAGTACGTC. The V call is TRBV2, the J call TRBJ2-7, with D unclear. From germline, CDR1 is SNHLY and CDR2 FYNNEI. V lost 3 bases to trimming and J lost 0 bases, with 12 bases between them. The CDR3 covers 15 residues.

The gene calls are TRBV29-1 and TRBJ2-7; tentatively, D is TRBD1 (5 bases). V was pared by 4 bases and J by 6 bases, with 13 bases between. The germline V gene has CDR1 SQVTM and CDR2 ANQGSEA. The CDR3 sequence is 12 residues long. The CDR3 protein is CSVALTGSEQYF. CDR3 nucleotides: TGCAGCGTTGCCCTAACAGGTTCCGAGCAGTACTTC.

The rearrangement joins TRBV5-5 to TRBJ2-7; D perhaps matches TRBD2 (6 bases). CDR1 SGHKS and CDR2 YYEKEE come from the germline V gene (reference sequence). CDR3 length: 13 residues. The ends were cut back, 0 bases at V and 4 bases at J, with 8 bases in the middle. The CDR3 region has the DNA TGTGCCAGCAGCTTGGTGGACTATTACGAGCAGTACGTC. Translated, it gives CASSLVDYYEQYV.

This clone was observed once. The chain carries TRBV5-8 and TRBJ1-6; the D is unclear. CDR1 and CDR2 from the germline V gene are SGHTS and YDEGEE. Trimming took 3 bases from V and 8 from J, leaving 9 bases between them. CDR3 size: 13 residues. The CDR3 DNA reads TGTGCCAGCAGCTATAATACTGATTCACCCCTCCACTTT. As protein: CASSYNTDSPLHF.

The chain has TRBV11-2 and TRBJ2-2, with 9 bases fitting TRBD2. V trimming: 6 bases; J trimming: 4 bases; junction bases outside the gene matches: 9. Germline V gene sequence: CDR1 SGHAT, CDR2 FQNNGV. The CDR3 covers 16 residues. CDR3 in DNA: TGTGCCAGCAGGGAGCGCGGGGGGGGCGTCACCGGGGAGCTGTTTTTT. As protein: CASRERGGGVTGELFF.

The chain joins TRBV29-1 to TRBJ2-4, with D maybe TRBD1 (6 bases). Germline loops: CDR1 SQVTM, CDR2 ANQGSEA. This CDR3 has 14 amino acids. Trimming stripped 7 bases from V and 5 bases from J, with 18 bases between. The CDR3 is CSAKTGSSENIQYF. In DNA, the CDR3 is TGCAGCGCTAAAACAGGGTCGTCAGAAAACATTCAGTACTTC.